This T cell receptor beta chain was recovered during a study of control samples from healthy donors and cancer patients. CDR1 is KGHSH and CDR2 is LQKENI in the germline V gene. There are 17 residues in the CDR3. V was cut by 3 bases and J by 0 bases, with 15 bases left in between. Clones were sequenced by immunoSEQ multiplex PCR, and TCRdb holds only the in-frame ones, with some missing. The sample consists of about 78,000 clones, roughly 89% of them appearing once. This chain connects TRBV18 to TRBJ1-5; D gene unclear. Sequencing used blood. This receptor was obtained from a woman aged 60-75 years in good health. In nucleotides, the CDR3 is TGTGCCAGCTCACCCGGGCAGAGGTGGGATAGCAATCAGCCCCAGCATTTT. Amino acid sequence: CASSPGQRWDSNQPQHF. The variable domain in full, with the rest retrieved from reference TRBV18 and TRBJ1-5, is NAGVMQNPRHLVRRRGQEARLRCSPMKGHSHVYWYRQLPEEGLKFMVYLQKENIIDESGMPKERFSAEFPKEGPSILRIQQVVRGDSAAYFCASSPGQRWDSNQPQHFGDGTRLSIL.